This TCR beta chain is drawn from a study of OX40 agonist ivuxolimab in advanced cancers. Describing the broader study: Ivuxolimab, which targeted the costimulatory receptor OX40 (CD134), was an agonistic, fully human IgG2 monoclonal antibody. Intravenous ivuxolimab was administered to patients every 2 weeks at six dose levels: 0.01, 0.1, 0.3, 1.5, 3 and 10 mg/kg. Of the 50 to 55 dose-escalation patients, hepatocellular carcinoma was present in roughly 19, melanoma in approximately 15, renal cell carcinoma in 9 and head and neck cancer in 9. The dose-escalation cohort was around 84% male with a mean age of about 54 years, ranging from about 20 to 80. Patients were allowed to have had prior anti-PD-1, anti-PD-L1 or anti-CTLA-4 therapy, and around 40% of the dose-escalation patients had previously received checkpoint inhibitors. Partial responses were achieved by three dose-escalation patients, of whom one had hepatocellular carcinoma and two had cutaneous melanoma. The point of sequencing TCRbeta in the periphery was to test whether ivuxolimab changed TCR sequence diversity and drove clonal T-cell expansion. The paper reports the monotherapy dose-escalation portion (N ≈ 50 patients) of the phase I ivuxolimab trial. What the work shows at the level of the full study, not this receptor alone: After ivuxolimab, more expanded clones were found on average in CD8+ T cells than in CD4+ T cells. Partial responders in the 0.1-3.0 mg/kg groups had among the lowest normalized peripheral clonal expansion, especially among CD8+ T cells. The antigen specificity of the clonally expanded peripheral T cells was not determined. At doses of 0.1 to 3.0 mg/kg, clonal expansion of both CD4+ and CD8+ blood T cells was observed from baseline to week 6. Low levels of normalized T-cell clonal expansion were also shown by some nonresponding patients.

The germline V gene supplies CDR1 MNHEY and CDR2 SVGAGI. Here V drops 4 bases and J drops 1 base, and the junction holds 7 bases not matched to any gene. The CDR3 has 16 amino acids, counting the end cysteine and phenylalanine. The entry retains the CDR3 DNA only, 48 bases that are in frame from base 1. Patients with autoimmune disease history or receiving systemic immunosuppression were excluded from the trial. Peripheral blood for TCR sequencing was collected from all dose cohorts at baseline, on cycle 4 day 1, and on cycle 7 day 1. The samples were drawn from a first-in-human, open-label, multicenter phase I dose-escalation trial of ivuxolimab. Adults with locally advanced or metastatic melanoma, renal cell, hepatocellular, or head and neck squamous cell carcinoma were enrolled in the trial. Before TCR sequencing, CD4+ and CD8+ T cells were separately sorted from peripheral blood. To sequence the TCRbeta CDR3 region, genomic DNA was isolated from the sorted cells. The immunoSEQ Assay was used for sequencing of TCRbeta CDR3 regions. TCRdb obtained this table from immuneACCESS and retained in-frame rearrangements with V and J assigned. These tables miss some clones; where compared with another copy, unresolved V genes account for less than half of the shortfall, and the remainder is unexplained. Within this sample are 89,000 or so clones, with 80% to 90% of them counted one time only. The ten largest make up 0.75% to 0.9% of the sample.

In the case of this clone: Its antigen is not yet known. Base qualities are not provided; no much larger clone lies one nucleotide away.

The specimen was CD4+ or CD8+ T cells sorted from blood, collected in a trial of the OX40 agonist ivuxolimab. The TCR sequence derives from an adult with an advanced solid tumor such as melanoma, head and neck, liver or kidney cancer. Recombination connected TRBV6-5 to TRBJ2-1, with 7 bases matching TRBD2. The DNA reads TGTGCCAGCAGTTCGCGCGCGGGAGCTTCCTACAATGAGCAGTTCTTC. Translation gives CASSSRAGASYNEQFF.